Shown below are 16 T cell receptor beta chains from a single sample sequenced in a study of chemoradiotherapy in HPV16-positive cancers (dated by TCRdb to about 2022). Libraries came from the immunoSEQ multiplex PCR assay. Entries here come from immuneACCESS through TCRdb and include only in-frame sequences with V and J called. Some clones fail to appear in such tables; in the studies checked, an unresolved V gene covers under half of the shortfall, and the cause of the remainder is unknown. Here the sample has 3,000 to 4,000 clones; about 92% occur a single time. Of the sample, roughly 4.2% falls within the top ten clones. The source material was tumor tissue, sampled from a patient who underwent chemoradiotherapy. These receptors were taken from a human donor with HPV-associated anogenital cancer.

The V and J genes are TRBV30 and TRBJ2-1, with 7 bases that match TRBD1. Germline V lookup: CDR1 GTSNPN, CDR2 SVGIG (reference sequence). V dropped 0 bases and J dropped 4; count of bases not matched to a gene: 6. CDR3 size: 15 residues. In DNA form, the CDR3 reads TGTGCCTGGAGTGTAACTAGGGGGCCATACAATGAGCAGTTCTTC. Its protein is CAWSVTRGPYNEQFF. The full variable domain, with the rest looked up from reference TRBV30 and TRBJ2-1, is SQTIHQWPATLVQPVGSPLSLECTVEGTSNPNLYWYRQAAGRGLQLLFYSVGIGQISSEVPQNLSASRPQDRQFILSSKKLLLSDSGFYLCAWSVTRGPYNEQFFGPGTRLTVL.

V usage is TRBV12-5 and J usage is TRBJ1-5, with D perhaps matching TRBD1 (6 bases). CDR1 and CDR2 (germline): LGHNT, FRNRAP. V shed 8 bases and J shed 3 bases, with 11 bases lying between them. There are 13 residues in the CDR3. The CDR3 DNA is TGTGCTAGTTCCGGACAGTTCAATCAGCCCCAGCATTTT. Translated: CASSGQFNQPQHF.

The genes are TRBV4-1 and TRBJ2-1; TRBD2 might be the D (7 bases). Germline V gene lookup returns CDR1 MGHRA and CDR2 YSYEKL. CDR3 length: 17 amino acids. Trimming removed 4 bases at V and 4 bases at J, with 20 bases between. CDR3 nucleotide sequence: TGCGCCAGCAGCCCGTGGGGGGGGCGGGGGACTTACAATGAGCAGTTCTTC. Its protein product is CASSPWGGRGTYNEQFF.

The rearrangement links TRBV18 to TRBJ1-6; 8 bases match TRBD1. With 3 bases clipped from V and 7 bases from J, the junction kept 5 bases outside the gene matches. The CDR3 has 15 amino acids. Per the germline V gene, CDR1 is KGHSH and CDR2 is LQKENI. This chain's CDR3 is CASSPLDRGNSPLHF. The CDR3 DNA reads as TGTGCCAGCTCACCTCTAGACAGGGGAAATTCACCCCTCCACTTT.

The genes are TRBV5-1 and TRBJ2-3, with D unclear. Trimming shortened V by 5 bases and J by 1 base, and 11 bases separated the two germline ends. CDR1 and CDR2 (germline): SGHRS, YFSETQ. The CDR3 extends over 14 amino acids. CDR3 bases: TGCGCCAGCAGATATACCGGACGCACAGATACGCAGTATTTT. It translates to CASRYTGRTDTQYF.

V gene TRBV5-4 combines with J gene TRBJ1-6; the match to TRBD1 covers 9 bases. The germline V gene has CDR1 SGHNT and CDR2 YYREEE (reference sequence). This CDR3 is 16 amino acids long. The V segment lost 0 bases and the J segment 9 bases; nucleotides outside the gene matches: 7. The chain's CDR3 is CASSLAPGQGSSPLHF. The CDR3 coding sequence is TGTGCCAGCAGCTTGGCCCCGGGACAGGGCAGTTCACCCCTCCACTTT.

This chain links TRBV6-6 with TRBJ2-7, with unresolved D. Germline V lookup: CDR1 MNHNY, CDR2 SVGAGI (reference sequence). CDR3 size: 15 residues. V lost 2 bases and J 6 bases, leaving 17 bases between the germline ends. The CDR3 loop reads CASSYQTVLLGEQYF. CDR3 nucleotide sequence: TGTGCCAGCAGTTACCAGACGGTCCTACTGGGCGAGCAGTACTTC.

The chain joins TRBV11-1 to TRBJ2-3; D is unresolved. The CDR3 loop spans 15 amino acids. The germline CDR1 and CDR2 sequences are SGHAT and FQDESV (reference sequence). Trimming removed 4 bases from V and 2 bases from J, with 13 bases in between. In nucleotides, the CDR3 is TGTGCCAGCAGCTCGCCCTTGGGCGTCACAGATACGCAGTATTTT. Protein: CASSSPLGVTDTQYF.

This chain joins TRBV7-2 and TRBJ2-7; a possible D gene is TRBD1 (6 bases). V lost 4 bases and J 3 bases, leaving 10 bases between the germline ends. CDR1 and CDR2 (germline): SGHTA, FQGNSA. There are 13 residues in the CDR3. This chain's CDR3 is CASSSRTDYEQYV. The DNA for the CDR3 is TGTGCCAGCAGCTCGCGGACAGACTACGAGCAGTACGTC.

The chain has TRBV29-1 and TRBJ1-2; 7 bases fit TRBD1. The CDR3 is 12 amino acids. Per germline, CDR1 SQVTM and CDR2 ANQGSEA. With V trimmed by 3 bases and J by 4 bases, 2 bases remained unmatched. The CDR3 DNA is TGCAGCGTTGAGGACAGGCCCTATGGCTACACCTTC. Translation gives CSVEDRPYGYTF.

The J gene is TRBJ2-1, the V gene TRBV29-1, with 14 bases fitting TRBD2. The CDR3 runs 17 residues. Germline V lookup: CDR1 SQVTM, CDR2 ANQGSEA. Trimming took 6 bases from V and 7 from J; bases not matched to a gene: 14. CDR3 DNA sequence: TGCAGCGTCGCGGGATGGGGGACTAGCGGGAGTCTGAATGAGCAGTTCTTC. It yields the protein CSVAGWGTSGSLNEQFF.

This clone was seen a few times. CDR3 nucleotide sequence: TGTGCCAGCAGCCAAGCTAGCGGGGGGGCAGATACGCAGTATTTT. Translation gives CASSQASGGADTQYF. The rearrangement uses TRBV4-2 and TRBJ2-3, with TRBD2 matching 12 bases. There are 15 residues in the CDR3. Germline trimming cut 1 base from V and 4 bases from J; bases unmatched to any gene: 0. Germline V gene lookup returns CDR1 LGHNA and CDR2 YNFKEQ.

The chain joins TRBV25-1 to TRBJ1-5, with TRBD1 identical over 7 bases. Germline V lookup: CDR1 MGHDK, CDR2 SYGVNS. J gave up 3 bases and V 6 bases, and 5 bases lay outside the gene matches. CDR3 size: 14 residues. CDR3 sequence: CASSGTVDNQPQHF. The CDR3 bases are TGTGCCAGCAGCGGGACAGTCGACAATCAGCCCCAGCATTTT.

V usage is TRBV7-9 and J usage is TRBJ1-4, with D possibly TRBD1 on 6 matching bases. Germline CDR1 and CDR2: SEHNR and FQNEAQ (reference sequence). This CDR3 region has 15 residues. V lost 0 bases and J lost 11, with 16 bases in between. The CDR3 here is CASSLAGGGLGKLFF. The CDR3 region has the DNA TGTGCCAGCAGCTTAGCCGGCGGGGGCCTAGGGAAACTGTTTTTT.

The V call is TRBV11-3, the J call TRBJ1-2; 8 bases align to TRBD1. The CDR3 is 16 amino acids. J lost 2 bases, V lost 3 bases, and 8 bases had no gene match. Germline V gene data show CDR1 as SGHNT and CDR2 as YENEEA. CDR3 coding DNA: TGTGCCAGCAGCTTCGGCGGACAGGGAATCAACTATGGCTACACCTTC. Translated: CASSFGGQGINYGYTF.

V and J are TRBV9 and TRBJ2-3; weak D call: TRBD2 (5 bases). CDR3 length equals 13 residues. Trimming removed 4 bases from V and 11 bases from J, with 17 bases in between. Germline V gene lookup returns CDR1 SGDLS and CDR2 YYNGEE. The CDR3 DNA reads as TGTGCCAGCAGCCCGAGACCACGGGGTGAGCAGTATTTT. Its protein is CASSPRPRGEQYF.